This record covers a single TCR beta chain. Under the authors' procedure: Amplification from reference gene primers served as the basis for estimated nucleated cell counts. Here immunoSEQ multiplex PCR was the method, and the copy in TCRdb shows in-frame clones only, minus some. V and J calls plus clone size are reproduced from that table; the DNA served to infer D and trimming. Of more than 200,000 clones listed, approximately 83% are singletons. The data were obtained in a study of blood T cell repertoires in COVID-19. Study summary: Specimens from acute and convalescent COVID-19 originated in the United States, Italy and Spain. Nucleic acid was either cDNA or gDNA, and it came from T cells, B-cell-depleted T cells, or PBMCs.

This CDR3 has 17 residues. From germline, CDR1 is KGHDR and CDR2 SFDVKD. V lost 0 bases to trimming and J lost 0 bases, with 12 bases between them. The receptor was isolated from a middle-aged woman with active or convalescent COVID-19. The sample consisted of peripheral blood. V gene TRBV24-1 combines with J gene TRBJ2-3; D uncertain. CDR3 amino acids: CATSDLHLGASTDTQYF. The CDR3 DNA is TGTGCCACCAGTGATTTGCACCTAGGCGCAAGCACAGATACGCAGTATTTT.